This T cell receptor beta chain originates from a study of blood T cell repertoires in COVID-19. Study-wide background: PBMCs, B-cell-depleted T cells, or T cells provided the cDNA or gDNA that made up the material.

Only a few counts were recorded for this clone. The identical CDR3 is also encoded by other nucleotide sequences in the sample. Original methodology: The assay estimated nucleated cells by amplifying reference gene primers. Generated by immunoSEQ multiplex PCR, the TCRdb table keeps only in-frame clones and is missing some. V, J and clone size are those of that table, while D and trimming were read from the DNA. This table has about 180,000 clones, roughly 86% appearing once. The sequence came from a woman aged 30 to 39 who had recovered from COVID-19. The sample comprised PBMCs or T cells enriched from blood (not recorded which).

The CDR3 region is CASSITSRETQYF. DNA of the CDR3: TGTGCCAGTAGTATAACGTCGAGAGAGACCCAGTACTTC. The gene calls are TRBV19 and TRBJ2-5; D unclear. Between the trimmed V and J ends, which lost 2 bases and 4 bases, there was a span of 8 bases. Germline CDR1 and CDR2: LNHDA and SQIVND (reference sequence). The CDR3 runs 13 residues.